The 5 T cell receptor beta chains presented below share a single source sample, sequenced in a study of cytomegalovirus exposure and HLA in healthy donors. The PCR made use of 60 Vbeta and 13 Jbeta primers. Sequencing was performed with immunoSEQ multiplex PCR; in TCRdb, only in-frame clones are kept and a portion is missing. The sample records approximately 120,000 clones, around 77% being singletons. The sample comprised PBMCs. The receptors were gathered from a man aged 45 to 65 in good health and CMV-seronegative.

This clone occurred once. The chain couples TRBV7-9 to TRBJ2-7; 9 bases are shared with TRBD1. J was trimmed by 2 bases and V by 7 bases; bases with no gene match: 9. CDR3 length equals 15 residues. Germline V gives CDR1 SEHNR, CDR2 FQNEAQ (reference sequence). The CDR3 protein is CASTRPGQGTYEQYF. CDR3 sequence (DNA): TGTGCCAGCACCCGGCCGGGACAGGGTACCTACGAGCAGTACTTC.

The rearrangement links TRBV14 to TRBJ2-3, with D uncertain. V lost 2 bases and J lost 2, with 11 bases in between. The CDR3 has 15 residues. Germline loops: CDR1 SGHDN, CDR2 FVKESK. CDR3 coding DNA: TGTGCCAGCAGCCAATTCTTGGAGCCCACAGATACGCAGTATTTT. This sequence encodes CASSQFLEPTDTQYF.

This clone was picked up a small number of times. The chain has TRBV5-4 and TRBJ1-2, with D possibly TRBD1 on 5 matching bases. V lost 3 bases, J lost 7 bases, and 13 bases lay in between. This CDR3 is built from 13 residues. CDR1 is SGHNT, CDR2 YYREEE, per germline (reference sequence). This chain's CDR3 is CASSWGGKGGYTF. DNA of the CDR3: TGTGCCAGCAGCTGGGGCGGGAAGGGTGGCTACACCTTC.

This chain joins TRBV6-4 and TRBJ2-1, with 9 positions matching TRBD2. Germline V gene data show CDR1 as MRHNA and CDR2 as SNTAGT. The CDR3 runs to 16 residues. V gave up 6 bases and J gave up 9 bases; unmatched junction bases: 15. The DNA of the CDR3 is TGTGCCAGCAGCCTTACGACCGGGACTAGCAAGGCTGAGCAGTTCTTC. Translated, it gives CASSLTTGTSKAEQFF.

The genes are TRBV30 and TRBJ2-3, with 7 bases matching TRBD1. This CDR3 has 12 amino acids. CDR1 is GTSNPN and CDR2 is SVGIG in the germline V gene (reference sequence). Trimming cost V 5 bases and J 3 bases; bases outside gene matches: 2. CDR3 in DNA: TGTGCCTGGGGGACAGCAACAGATACGCAGTATTTT. This encodes CAWGTATDTQYF.